This T cell receptor (beta chain) was retrieved from a study of T cells in Graves' hyperthyroidism and ophthalmopathy. Study at large: Upon initial diagnosis and before any treatment, peripheral blood was collected.

Amplified TCR beta CDR3 regions derived from RNA transcripts. When the TCR CDR3 underwent first-round RT-PCR, the HTBI primer set was used. TCRdb analysed the multiplex PCR reads with MiXCR anew, one entry per CDR3 protein. The data show 350,000 or so distinct CDR3 sequences, about 18% seen once. The source is a woman aged 25 to 45 with Graves' hyperthyroidism that later progressed to Graves' ophthalmopathy. Sequenced sample: blood.

DNA of the CDR3: TGTGCCAGCAGTGAAGGGGGACTAGCGGGATCCACAGATACGCAGTATTTT. This gives the protein CASSEGGLAGSTDTQYF. This sequence joins TRBV2 and TRBJ2-3; 13 bases fit TRBD2. The V gene end was trimmed by 1 base and the J gene end by 2 bases; junction bases not matched to a gene: 3. Looked up from germline, CDR1 is SNHLY and CDR2 is FYNNEI. The CDR3 has 17 amino acids.